Ten or more counts support the clone carrying this T cell receptor beta chain. The data were obtained in a study of blood T cell repertoires in COVID-19. Libraries were prepared by immunoSEQ multiplex PCR; TCRdb keeps only in-frame clonotypes and omits some of them. The sample records roughly 160,000 clones, 74% being singletons. V lost 0 bases to trimming and J lost 7 bases, with 14 bases between them. The germline V gene has CDR1 SGDLS and CDR2 YYNGEE. This CDR3 is 15 amino acids long. This sequence was found in a woman over 75 with acute or convalescent COVID-19. This chain uses TRBV9 with TRBJ2-1; a weak D match, TRBD1 (6 bases). Source material: peripheral blood. DNA of the CDR3: TGTGCCAGCAGCGTAGCAGGGGATTGGGTGAATGAGCAGTTCTTC. This sequence encodes CASSVAGDWVNEQFF.